This TCR beta chain was observed in a study of T cell responses to AZD1222 COVID-19 vaccine. The CDR3 contains 13 residues. V was pared by 5 bases and J by 1 base, with 8 bases between. CDR1 is SGHTA and CDR2 is FQGNSA in the germline V gene. Pooled together were second doses at about 4 or about 12 weeks. Data came from immunoSEQ multiplex PCR; TCRdb stores just in-frame clones and leaves some out. The table records roughly 200,000 clones, approximately 90% of them present only once. Study conclusions and caveats: Clonal diversity may have been underestimated, and the donors were mostly white British, with more females than males. The repertoires were collected only after the peak T cell response. Baseline seropositivity characterized only six AZD1222 recipients.

Details on this clone: Its antigen remains unidentified.

The sample in question was peripheral blood, obtained 28 days after the second AZD1222 dose. The chain combines TRBV7-2 with TRBJ1-1; TRBD1 might be the D (5 bases). The TCR sequence derives from an adult who received the AZD1222 COVID-19 vaccine. CDR3 region: CASSKQENTEAFF. Written as DNA, the CDR3 is TGTGCCAGCAGCAAACAGGAGAACACTGAAGCTTTCTTT.